This TCR beta chain appears in the sequencing data of a study of blood T cells in healthy people across ages. As to this clonotype: Its antigen is not known.

A sample-barcoded 5' primer and a J-beta primer mix were used in a second PCR of about 7 to 12 cycles. One entry per CDR3 protein results from TCRdb running MiXCR on the 5' RACE reads. The table has hundreds of thousands of distinct CDR3 sequences, around 21% seen once. Study observations and caveats: A roughly linear age-dependent decrease characterized TCR beta diversity per million T cells. Leaving the PBMCs unsorted stopped any conclusive comparison of naive versus antigen-experienced cells.

This CDR3 is 14 amino acids long. Germline assignment: CDR1 SGHRS and CDR2 YFSETQ. V dropped 2 bases and J dropped 11 bases, with 19 bases sitting between them. The sequencing input was blood. The receptor was isolated from a man between 65 and 85 years old in good health. The chain links TRBV5-1 to TRBJ2-5; TRBD2 might be the D (5 bases). The CDR3 sequence: CASSFLGIRAKQYF. The CDR3 DNA follows: TGCGCCAGCAGCTTCCTCGGGATTCGGGCCAAGCAGTACTTC.